Each of the 30 T cell receptor beta chains below was sequenced from the same sample in a study of blood T cells in healthy people across ages. PCR was performed a second time for roughly 7 to 11 cycles using a sample-barcoded 5' primer and a J-beta primer mix. TCRdb redid the calling of the 5' RACE reads with MiXCR, one entry per CDR3 protein. The sample lists over 950,000 distinct CDR3 sequences, roughly two fifths occurring once. Input material: blood. The receptors come from a man younger than 35 in good health.

The CDR3, as DNA: TGTGCCAGCAGTTACTCGGAGAGGGGAGGTCAGCCCCAGCATTTT. Encoded protein: CASSYSERGGQPQHF. The chain is built from TRBV6-6 and TRBJ1-5; D possibly corresponds to TRBD1 (5 bases). The germline V gene has CDR1 MNHNY and CDR2 SVGAGI (reference sequence). The length of the CDR3 is 15 residues. V dropped 0 bases and J dropped 6 bases, with 12 bases sitting between them.

This chain links TRBV7-2 with TRBJ1-2; D gene ambiguous. Trimming shortened V by 5 bases and J by 4 bases, and 17 bases separated the two germline ends. CDR1 SGHTA and CDR2 FQGNSA come from the germline V gene. The CDR3 is 15 residues long. CDR3 protein: CASSEDASSGYGYTF. In DNA form, the CDR3 reads TGTGCCAGCAGCGAGGACGCATCCAGCGGCTATGGCTACACCTTC.

This rearrangement joins TRBV7-2 to TRBJ1-1; 9 nucleotides match TRBD1. J gave up 8 bases and V 4 bases, and 2 bases lay outside the gene matches. Germline-derived CDR1 and CDR2 are SGHTA and FQGNSA. CDR3 length equals 12 residues. This CDR3 is CASSSGQGEAFF. CDR3 sequence (DNA): TGTGCCAGCAGCTCCGGACAGGGGGAAGCTTTCTTT.

Only a few counts were recorded for this clonotype. This chain connects TRBV7-7 to TRBJ2-3; 7 nucleotides agree with TRBD1. Germline CDR1 and CDR2: SSHAT and FNYEAQ (reference sequence). The CDR3 sequence is 15 residues long. The ends lost 5 bases at V and 4 bases at J; junction bases unmatched: 9. The DNA for the CDR3 is TGTGCCAGCAGCCCCAGTCCAGGGGGAGCAGATACGCAGTATTTT. Protein product: CASSPSPGGADTQYF.

This clonotype was counted between two and nine times. V gene TRBV2 combines with J gene TRBJ2-3; D is perhaps TRBD2 (5 bases). Trimming stripped 7 bases from V and 0 bases from J, with 8 bases between. Germline CDR1 and CDR2: SNHLY and FYNNEI. The CDR3 has 13 residues. Here the CDR3 reads CASKSGSTDTQYF. CDR3 nucleotide sequence: TGTGCCAGCAAAAGCGGCAGCACAGATACGCAGTATTTT.

This chain uses TRBV27 with TRBJ2-1, with TRBD2 matching over 9 bases. V gave up 5 bases and J gave up 9 bases; unmatched junction bases: 11. CDR1 and CDR2 from the germline V gene are MNHEY and SMNVEV (reference sequence). The CDR3 is 15 amino acids. DNA of the CDR3: TGTGCCAGCAGTCTGATAGCGGGAGTGATGGGTGAGCAGTTCTTC. Translation gives CASSLIAGVMGEQFF.

To note about this clonotype: A much larger clone is a single base away; this may be a read error. The chain recombines TRBV20-1 with TRBJ1-2; D not certain. There are 13 residues in the CDR3. Germline V gene lookup returns CDR1 DFQATT and CDR2 SNEGSKA (reference sequence). The V gene lost 6 bases and the J gene lost 2 bases, with 13 bases spanning the gap. Here the CDR3 DNA reads TGCAGTGCCGTGGGGTATACGAACTATGGCTACACCTTC. Translation: CSAVGYTNYGYTF.

The table lists this clonotype with a count of one. The CDR3 region has the DNA TGTGCCACATCGGAGGGACCTCCGAACACCGGGGAGCTGTTTTTT. Encoded protein: CATSEGPPNTGELFF. The J gene is TRBJ2-2, the V gene TRBV10-3; tentatively, D is TRBD2 (6 bases). This CDR3 is built from 15 residues. Trimming pared 10 bases from V and 0 bases from J, leaving 15 bases between. Germline loops: CDR1 ENHRY, CDR2 SYGVKD.

The chain employs TRBV5-5 and TRBJ2-1; 10 bases fit TRBD2. This CDR3 is built from 16 residues. CDR1 and CDR2 (germline): SGHKS, YYEKEE (reference sequence). J gave up 4 bases and V 6 bases, and 10 bases lay outside the gene matches. CDR3 sequence (DNA): TGTGCCAGCACCTCCACAGCAGCGGGGGGGTACAATGAGCAGTTCTTC. Its protein product is CASTSTAAGGYNEQFF.

This sequence joins TRBV13 and TRBJ2-7; either TRBD1 or TRBD2 may fit D (6 bases each). The V and J ends lost 5 bases and 6 bases respectively, with 17 bases between them. Germline-derived CDR1 and CDR2 are PRHDT and FYEKMQ (reference sequence). The length of the CDR3 is 14 residues. CDR3 nucleotide sequence: TGTGCCAGCAGCGTTACCGGGGGCGAAGGCGAGCAGTACTTC. This gives the protein CASSVTGGEGEQYF.

The V call is TRBV9, the J call TRBJ1-1; no definite D call. The V gene's germline CDR1 is SGDLS and CDR2 YYNGEE. The V end was cut by 4 bases, the J end by 4 bases, with 14 bases between. The CDR3 is 14 residues long. CDR3 sequence (DNA): TGTGCCAGCAGCTCCTCGGGGTCCCTCACTGAAGCTTTCTTT. Protein sequence: CASSSSGSLTEAFF.

This clonotype was counted a single time. The junction does not match germline at one end; this may be a read error. This chain links TRBV4-3 with TRBJ1-2, with a possible D match to TRBD1 (6 bases). Germline loops: CDR1 LGHNA, CDR2 YSLEER. The CDR3 has 16 amino acids. CDR3: CASSQEGSGAGYGFTF. CDR3 coding DNA: TGCGCCAGCAGCCAAGAAGGGTCGGGGGCAGGCTATGGCTTCACCTTC.

The chain carries TRBV6-5 and TRBJ1-2, with D hard to call. The germline V and J ends were trimmed by 5 bases and 5 bases, with 15 bases remaining between them. The CDR3 spans 14 residues. CDR1 and CDR2 from the germline V gene are MNHEY and SVGAGI. For the CDR3, the DNA is TGTGCCAGCAGTCCCTCCAAGCAAAATTATGGCTACACCTTC. It encodes CASSPSKQNYGYTF.

This chain joins TRBV21-1 and TRBJ2-3. TRBV21-1 constitutes a pseudogene. CDR3 length: 12 residues. CDR3 residues: CASRSAADTQYF. The DNA for the CDR3 is TGTGCCAGCAGGTCGGCTGCAGATACGCAGTATTTT.

This clonotype appeared a few times. The chain links TRBV6-2 or TRBV6-3 to TRBJ1-2, with D possibly TRBD1 on 6 matching bases. The V gene lost 7 bases and the J gene lost 10 bases, with 25 bases spanning the gap. The CDR3 length is 15 residues. Germline assignment: CDR1 MNHEY and CDR2 SVGEGT. CDR3 coding DNA: TGTGCCAGCACCCAGGGGATCAACAGGGTACTGGACTACACCTTC. As protein: CASTQGINRVLDYTF.

The chain employs TRBV12-3 or TRBV12-4 and TRBJ1-2; D might be TRBD1 (6 bases). The CDR3 consists of 13 residues. V was clipped by 7 bases and J by 4 bases, with 13 bases between them. The CDR3 sequence: CASTSLDSYGYTF. The CDR3, as DNA: TGTGCCAGCACGTCCCTGGACAGCTATGGCTACACCTTC.

Ten or more counts support this clonotype. This sequence joins TRBV5-1 and TRBJ1-4, with D possibly TRBD1 on 5 matching bases. The CDR3 loop spans 16 amino acids. V lost 2 bases and J 2 bases, leaving 13 bases between the germline ends. Germline CDR1 and CDR2: SGHRS and YFSETQ. As DNA, the CDR3 is TGCGCCAGCAGCTTAAACCACGGGGGGACTAATGAAAAACTGTTTTTT. Translated: CASSLNHGGTNEKLFF.

V gene TRBV27 combines with J gene TRBJ2-7; D is perhaps TRBD2 (6 bases). This CDR3 contains 15 residues. The germline gives CDR1 MNHEY, CDR2 SMNVEV (reference sequence). The V gene lost 5 bases and the J gene lost 0 bases, with 14 bases spanning the gap. CDR3 loop: CASSPYGGYSYEQYF. The CDR3 DNA sequence: TGTGCCAGCAGTCCCTATGGGGGGTACTCCTACGAGCAGTACTTC.

This clonotype has only a few counts. The chain couples TRBV12-3 or TRBV12-4 to TRBJ1-4; no clear D. There are 11 residues in the CDR3. V lost 7 bases, J lost 9 bases, and 9 bases lay in between. CDR3 coding DNA: TGTGCCAGCACCCGAGGTCAAAAACTGTTTTTT. Its translation is CASTRGQKLFF.

This clonotype was picked up one time. Here the CDR3 reads CASSPHIDETQYF. The DNA of the CDR3 is TGTGCCAGCAGCCCGCACATTGACGAGACCCAGTACTTC. The rearrangement links TRBV7-2 to TRBJ2-5; D is unclear. This CDR3 is built from 13 residues. The germline V gene encodes CDR1 SGHTA and CDR2 FQGNSA. V shed 5 bases and J shed 5 bases, with 12 bases lying between them.

Points on this clonotype: This may arise from a read error, as a much more abundant clone is one base away. The chain uses TRBV20-1 and TRBJ2-1, with a weak D call TRBD1 (6 bases). CDR1 and CDR2 (germline): DFQATT, SNEGSKA (reference sequence). The CDR3 is 15 amino acids. The CDR3 region is CGAGDRTVGVNEQFF. The CDR3 coding sequence is TGCGGTGCGGGCGACCGGACAGTAGGGGTCAATGAGCAGTTCTTC.

The chain carries TRBV27 and TRBJ2-7; D uncertain. CDR1 is MNHEY and CDR2 is SMNVEV in the germline V gene (reference sequence). The V end lost 4 bases, the J end lost 6 bases, and 13 bases lay between the germline ends. This CDR3 region has 13 residues. The CDR3 here is CASSSLEGFEQYF. As DNA, the CDR3 is TGTGCCAGCAGTTCCCTGGAAGGCTTCGAGCAGTACTTC.

This clonotype was seen more than once but under ten times. The genes are TRBV10-3 and TRBJ2-3; 10 bases align to TRBD1. The ends lost 7 bases at V and 1 base at J; junction bases unmatched: 2. Germline-derived CDR1 and CDR2 are ENHRY and SYGVKD. This CDR3 has 14 amino acids. The CDR3 DNA sequence: TGTGCCATCACTGGACAGGGGGGCACAGATACGCAGTATTTT. It yields the protein CAITGQGGTDTQYF.

This clonotype was seen many times. This chain connects TRBV12-3 or TRBV12-4 to TRBJ1-4; D uncertain. Trimming stripped 2 bases from V and 0 bases from J, with 7 bases between. The CDR3 loop spans 15 amino acids. DNA of the CDR3: TGTGCCAGCAGTTTAACCCCGACAACTAATGAAAAACTGTTTTTT. Translation: CASSLTPTTNEKLFF.

The chain uses TRBV11-1 and TRBJ2-3; D is possibly TRBD1 (6 bases). CDR3 length equals 13 residues. V was pared by 6 bases and J by 3 bases, with 10 bases between. CDR1 and CDR2 (germline): SGHAT, FQDESV (reference sequence). CDR3 in DNA: TGTGCCAGCAGGTTAACAGGGACAGATACGCAGTATTTT. Protein sequence: CASRLTGTDTQYF. The full variable domain, its missing parts supplied by reference TRBV11-1 and TRBJ2-3, is EAEVAQSPRYKITEKSQAVAFWCDPISGHATLYWYRQILGQGPELLVQFQDESVVDDSQLPKDRFSAERLKGVDSTLKIQPAELGDSAMYLCASRLTGTDTQYFGPGTRLTVL.

The chain uses TRBV6-5 and TRBJ1-2; 7 bases match TRBD1. J was trimmed by 8 bases and V by 5 bases; bases with no gene match: 14. The CDR3 loop spans 15 amino acids. Germline V gives CDR1 MNHEY, CDR2 SVGAGI. The CDR3 is CASSRQGEGSGGYTF. In DNA, the CDR3 is TGTGCCAGCAGTCGACAGGGCGAAGGGAGTGGGGGCTACACCTTC.

The chain links TRBV29-1 to TRBJ2-7; 8 nucleotides align to TRBD2. This CDR3 has 14 residues. The V and J ends lost 4 bases and 2 bases, in that order; junction bases with no gene match: 7. In germline, CDR1 is SQVTM, CDR2 ANQGSEA. The DNA of the CDR3 is TGCAGCGTTGTAGCGGGACGGGGGACCTACGAGCAGTACTTC. This gives the protein CSVVAGRGTYEQYF.

The rearrangement links TRBV7-9 to TRBJ2-1; 7 positions agree with TRBD1. In germline, CDR1 is SEHNR, CDR2 FQNEAQ (reference sequence). This CDR3 is built from 17 residues. Germline trimming cut 5 bases from V and 0 bases from J; bases unmatched to any gene: 10. The CDR3 loop is CASSTKQGLPSYNEQFF. The CDR3 coding sequence is TGTGCCAGCAGCACTAAACAGGGGCTCCCCTCCTACAATGAGCAGTTCTTC.

This clonotype showed up just a few times. J is TRBJ2-5 and V is TRBV20-1; D remains ambiguous. Between the trimmed V and J ends, which lost 6 bases and 1 base, there was a span of 6 bases. Per the germline V gene, CDR1 is DFQATT and CDR2 is SNEGSKA (reference sequence). The CDR3 is 11 amino acids. CDR3 residues: CSAHIQETQYF. DNA for the CDR3: TGCAGTGCCCATATCCAAGAGACCCAGTACTTC.

Notes on this clonotype: One end of the junction varies from germline; a read error may be responsible. The rearrangement uses TRBV12-3 or TRBV12-4 and TRBJ2-3, with D uncertain. The CDR3 is 13 residues long. The CDR3 loop is CASSSDSTDAQYF. The CDR3 DNA follows: TGTGCCAGCAGTTCGGATAGCACAGATGCGCAGTATTTT.